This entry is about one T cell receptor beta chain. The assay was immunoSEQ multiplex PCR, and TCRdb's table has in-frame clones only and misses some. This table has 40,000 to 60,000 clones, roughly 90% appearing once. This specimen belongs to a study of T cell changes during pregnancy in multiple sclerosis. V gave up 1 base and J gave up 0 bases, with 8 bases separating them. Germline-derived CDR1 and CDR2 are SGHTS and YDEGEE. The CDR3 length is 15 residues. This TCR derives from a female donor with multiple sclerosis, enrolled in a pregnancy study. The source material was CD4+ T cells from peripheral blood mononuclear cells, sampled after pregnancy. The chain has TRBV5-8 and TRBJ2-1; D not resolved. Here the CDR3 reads CASSLILHSYNEQFF. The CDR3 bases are TGTGCCAGCAGCTTGATACTACACTCCTACAATGAGCAGTTCTTC. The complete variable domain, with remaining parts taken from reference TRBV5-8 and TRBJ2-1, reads EAGVTQSPTHLIKTRGQQATLRCSPISGHTSVYWYQQALGLGLQFLLWYDEGEERNRGNFPPRFSGRQFPNYSSELNVNALELEDSALYLCASSLILHSYNEQFFGPGTRLTVL.